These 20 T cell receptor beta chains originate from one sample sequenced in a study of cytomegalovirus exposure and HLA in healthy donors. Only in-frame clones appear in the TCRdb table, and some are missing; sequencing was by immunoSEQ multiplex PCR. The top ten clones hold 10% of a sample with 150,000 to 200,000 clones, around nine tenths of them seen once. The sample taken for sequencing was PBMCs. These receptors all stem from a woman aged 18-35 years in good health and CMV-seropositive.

The CDR3 nucleotides are TGTGCCAGCATTGGAAACAGGGGTGTCTATGGCTACACCTTC. It is translated as CASIGNRGVYGYTF. The chain is built from TRBV28 and TRBJ1-2; 7 nucleotides match TRBD1. Trimming took 7 bases from V and 4 from J; bases not matched to a gene: 9. The CDR3 is made up of 14 amino acids. Germline assignment: CDR1 MDHEN and CDR2 SYDVKM.

The CDR3 nucleotides read TGCGCCAGCAGCCCAGGGTCCGGCTTCACAGTTGATACGCAGTATTTT. Protein sequence: CASSPGSGFTVDTQYF. The chain is built from TRBV5-1 and TRBJ2-3, with a tentative D call TRBD1 (5 bases). This CDR3 has 16 amino acids. Germline V gene data show CDR1 as SGHRS and CDR2 as YFSETQ. V was pared by 4 bases and J by 6 bases, with 21 bases between.

The CDR3 reads CASSPRRQGETQYF. The CDR3 bases are TGTGCCAGCAGCCCCCGACGACAGGGCGAGACCCAGTACTTC. The chain links TRBV7-9 to TRBJ2-5, with 7 positions matching TRBD1. Germline V gene data show CDR1 as SEHNR and CDR2 as FQNEAQ (reference sequence). After removal of 5 bases from V and 5 bases from J, the junction contained 8 bases not matched to a gene. This CDR3 region has 14 residues.

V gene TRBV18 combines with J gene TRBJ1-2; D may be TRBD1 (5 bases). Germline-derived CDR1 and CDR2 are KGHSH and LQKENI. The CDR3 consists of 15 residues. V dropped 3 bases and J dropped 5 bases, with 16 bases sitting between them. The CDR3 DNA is TGTGCCAGCTCACCCCAGGGAAGAGATATATATGGCTACACCTTC. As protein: CASSPQGRDIYGYTF.

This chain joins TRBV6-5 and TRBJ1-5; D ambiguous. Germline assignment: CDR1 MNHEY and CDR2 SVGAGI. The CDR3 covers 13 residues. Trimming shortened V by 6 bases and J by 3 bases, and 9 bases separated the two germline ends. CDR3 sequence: CASRGRDNQPQHF. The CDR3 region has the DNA TGTGCCAGCAGGGGGAGGGACAATCAGCCCCAGCATTTT.

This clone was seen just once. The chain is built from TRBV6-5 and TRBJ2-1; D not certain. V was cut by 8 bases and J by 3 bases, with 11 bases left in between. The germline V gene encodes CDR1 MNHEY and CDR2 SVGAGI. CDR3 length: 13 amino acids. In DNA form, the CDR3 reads TGTGCCAGCCAGATGACTTTCTACAATGAGCAGTTCTTC. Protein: CASQMTFYNEQFF.

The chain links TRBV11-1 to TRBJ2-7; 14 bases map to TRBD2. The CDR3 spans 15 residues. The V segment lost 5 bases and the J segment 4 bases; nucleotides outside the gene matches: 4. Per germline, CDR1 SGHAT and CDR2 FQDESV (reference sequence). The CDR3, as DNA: TGTGCCAGCAGCCGACTAGCGGGAGGGCCGTACGAGCAGTACTTC. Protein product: CASSRLAGGPYEQYF.

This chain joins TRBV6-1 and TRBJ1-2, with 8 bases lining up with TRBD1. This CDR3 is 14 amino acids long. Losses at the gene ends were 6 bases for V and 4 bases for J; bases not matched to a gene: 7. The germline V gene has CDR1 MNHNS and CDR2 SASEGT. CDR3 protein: CASRGTDRGYGYTF. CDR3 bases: TGTGCCAGCAGAGGGACCGACAGGGGCTATGGCTACACCTTC.

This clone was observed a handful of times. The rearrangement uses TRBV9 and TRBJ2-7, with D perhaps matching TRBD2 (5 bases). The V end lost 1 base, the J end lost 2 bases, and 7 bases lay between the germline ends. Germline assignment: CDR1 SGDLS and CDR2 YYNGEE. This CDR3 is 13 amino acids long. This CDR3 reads CASSVREPYEQYF. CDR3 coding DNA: TGTGCCAGCAGCGTAAGGGAGCCCTACGAGCAGTACTTC. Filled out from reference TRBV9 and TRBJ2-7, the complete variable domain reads DSGVTQTPKHLITATGQRVTLRCSPRSGDLSVYWYQQSLDQGLQFLIQYYNGEERAKGNILERFSAQQFPDLHSELNLSSLELGDSALYFCASSVREPYEQYFGPGTRLTVT.

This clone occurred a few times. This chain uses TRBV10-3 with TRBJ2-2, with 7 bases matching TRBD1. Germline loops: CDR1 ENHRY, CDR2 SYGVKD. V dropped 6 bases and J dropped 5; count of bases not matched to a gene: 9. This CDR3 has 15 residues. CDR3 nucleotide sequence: TGTGCCATCAGAGGGGACAGAGGGGAGACCGGGGAGCTGTTTTTT. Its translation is CAIRGDRGETGELFF.

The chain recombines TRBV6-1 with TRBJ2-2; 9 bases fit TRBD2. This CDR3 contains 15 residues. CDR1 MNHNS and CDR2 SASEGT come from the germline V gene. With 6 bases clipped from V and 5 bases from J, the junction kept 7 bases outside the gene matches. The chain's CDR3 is CASRPGLAFTGELFF. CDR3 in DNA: TGTGCCAGCAGACCGGGACTAGCATTTACCGGGGAGCTGTTTTTT.

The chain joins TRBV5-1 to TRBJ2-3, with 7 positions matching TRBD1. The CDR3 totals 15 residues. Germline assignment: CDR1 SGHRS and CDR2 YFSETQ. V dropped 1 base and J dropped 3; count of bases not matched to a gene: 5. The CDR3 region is CASSLNPGGTDTQYF. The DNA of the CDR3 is TGCGCCAGCAGCTTGAATCCAGGGGGTACAGATACGCAGTATTTT.

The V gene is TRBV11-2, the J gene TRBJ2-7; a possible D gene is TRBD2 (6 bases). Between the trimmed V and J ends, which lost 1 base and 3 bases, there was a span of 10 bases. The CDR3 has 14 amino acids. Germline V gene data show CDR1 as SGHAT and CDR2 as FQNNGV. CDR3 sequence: CASSLGLGVYEQYF. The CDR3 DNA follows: TGTGCCAGCAGCTTAGGACTAGGAGTCTACGAGCAGTACTTC.

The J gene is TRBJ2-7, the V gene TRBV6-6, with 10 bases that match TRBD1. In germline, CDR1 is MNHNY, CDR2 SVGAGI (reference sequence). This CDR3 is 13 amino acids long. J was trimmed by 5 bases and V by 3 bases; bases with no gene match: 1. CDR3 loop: CASSYDRGHEQYF. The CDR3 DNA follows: TGTGCCAGCAGTTATGACAGGGGGCACGAGCAGTACTTC.

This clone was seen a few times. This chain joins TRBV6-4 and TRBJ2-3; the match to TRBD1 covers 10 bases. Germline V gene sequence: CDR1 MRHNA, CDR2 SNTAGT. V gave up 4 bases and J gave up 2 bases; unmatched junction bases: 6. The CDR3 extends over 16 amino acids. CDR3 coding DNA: TGTGCCAGCAGTGCGGGACAGGGGCGACACACAGATACGCAGTATTTT. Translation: CASSAGQGRHTDTQYF.

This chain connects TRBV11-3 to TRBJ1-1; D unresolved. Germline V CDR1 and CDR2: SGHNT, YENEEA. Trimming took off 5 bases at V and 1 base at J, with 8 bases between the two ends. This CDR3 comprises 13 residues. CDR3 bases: TGTGCCAGCAGCGACACCGGGAACACTGAAGCTTTCTTT. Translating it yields CASSDTGNTEAFF.

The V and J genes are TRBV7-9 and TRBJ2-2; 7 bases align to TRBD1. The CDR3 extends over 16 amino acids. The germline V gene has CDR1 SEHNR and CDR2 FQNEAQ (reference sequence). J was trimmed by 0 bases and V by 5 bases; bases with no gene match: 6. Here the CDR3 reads CASSTTGTANTGELFF. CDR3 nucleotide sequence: TGTGCCAGCAGCACAACCGGGACAGCGAACACCGGGGAGCTGTTTTTT.

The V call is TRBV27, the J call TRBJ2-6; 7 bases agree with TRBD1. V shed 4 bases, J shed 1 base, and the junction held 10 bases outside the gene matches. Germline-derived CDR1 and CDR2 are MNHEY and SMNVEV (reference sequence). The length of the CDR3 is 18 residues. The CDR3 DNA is TGTGCCAGCAGTTCGTACAGGGGAGCGGTATCTGGGGCCAACGTCCTGACTTTC. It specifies CASSSYRGAVSGANVLTF.

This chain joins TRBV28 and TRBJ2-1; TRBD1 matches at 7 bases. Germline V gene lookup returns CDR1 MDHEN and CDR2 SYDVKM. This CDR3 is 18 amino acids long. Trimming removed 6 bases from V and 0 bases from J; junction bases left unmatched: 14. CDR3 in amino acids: CASRNHRGSRSSYNEQFF. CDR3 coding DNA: TGTGCCAGCAGGAACCACAGGGGTAGCCGAAGCTCCTACAATGAGCAGTTCTTC.

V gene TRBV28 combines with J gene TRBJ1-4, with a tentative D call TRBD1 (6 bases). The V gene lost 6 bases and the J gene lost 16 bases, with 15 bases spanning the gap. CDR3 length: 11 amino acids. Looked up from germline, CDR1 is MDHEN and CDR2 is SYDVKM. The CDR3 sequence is CASRSTGFPFF. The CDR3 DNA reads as TGTGCCAGCAGATCGACAGGCTTTCCGTTTTTT.